These 25 T cell receptor beta chains were all obtained from the same sample, sequenced in a study of shared clonotypes between healthy human individuals. Profiling relied on immunoSEQ multiplex PCR, and the TCRdb table lists in-frame clones only, not all of them. Of about 1,500,000 clones listed, 95% to 97% are singletons. The sequenced sample consisted of naive CD4+ T cells sorted from blood. Subset of the sample: CD45RA+ positively selected. These receptors originate from a man aged 25-40 years in good health.

The J gene is TRBJ1-4, the V gene TRBV6-6; no definite D call. Germline-derived CDR1 and CDR2 are MNHNY and SVGAGI (reference sequence). This CDR3 is built from 15 residues. Trimming pared 8 bases from V and 2 bases from J, leaving 15 bases between. CDR3 residues: CASGSAGGTNEKLFF. The CDR3 bases are TGTGCCAGCGGGTCCGCGGGAGGGACTAATGAAAAACTGTTTTTT.

V gene TRBV19 combines with J gene TRBJ2-5; D might be TRBD2 (6 bases). Germline CDR1 reads LNHDA; CDR2 reads SQIVND (reference sequence). Trimming shortened V by 5 bases and J by 5 bases, and 15 bases separated the two germline ends. The CDR3 is 14 amino acids. The CDR3 here is CASSSRRDRETQYF. CDR3 nucleotide sequence: TGTGCCAGTAGTTCCCGGAGGGACCGGGAGACCCAGTACTTC.

As to this clone: This CDR3 is also generated by other DNA sequences in the sample. The rearrangement joins TRBV18 to TRBJ2-7; 16 nucleotides align to TRBD2. This CDR3 is 17 amino acids long. V shed 3 bases and J 3 bases; nucleotides not matched to a gene: 5. In germline, CDR1 is KGHSH, CDR2 LQKENI. In nucleotides, the CDR3 is TGTGCCAGCTCACCTTTGGGACTAGCGGGAGGGAGCTACGAGCAGTACTTC. This encodes CASSPLGLAGGSYEQYF.

This chain joins TRBV10-3 and TRBJ2-5, with 8 bases aligning to TRBD2. The CDR3 sequence is 14 residues long. CDR1 is ENHRY, CDR2 SYGVKD, per germline. The junction had 4 bases not matched to a gene; V was cut back by 2 bases and J by 5 bases. CDR3 bases: TGTGCCATCAGTGAGCAGTCGGGGGGGGAGACCCAGTACTTC. It translates to CAISEQSGGETQYF.

This sequence joins TRBV2 and TRBJ1-2; D gene unclear. The V and J ends lost 1 base and 6 bases respectively, with 6 bases between them. CDR1 and CDR2 from the germline V gene are SNHLY and FYNNEI. This CDR3 comprises 12 residues. The CDR3 DNA reads TGTGCCAGCAGTGAAGAATCCCATGGCTACACCTTC. Its translation is CASSEESHGYTF.

Here the CDR3 DNA reads TGTGCCAGCAGTCCCAGGGGGCGGGTCGGCACAGATACGCAGTATTTT. Translated: CASSPRGRVGTDTQYF. V usage is TRBV28 and J usage is TRBJ2-3, with TRBD1 matching over 8 bases. Germline trimming cut 5 bases from V and 1 base from J; bases unmatched to any gene: 8. CDR1 is MDHEN, CDR2 SYDVKM, per germline. This CDR3 contains 16 residues.

This chain links TRBV9 with TRBJ2-6; 7 nucleotides agree with TRBD1. This CDR3 is 19 amino acids long. Germline V gene sequence: CDR1 SGDLS, CDR2 YYNGEE. The V gene end was trimmed by 4 bases and the J gene end by 0 bases; junction bases not matched to a gene: 13. The CDR3 loop reads CASSPQQGTRFSGANVLTF. The CDR3 DNA reads as TGTGCCAGCAGCCCTCAACAGGGGACGCGCTTCTCTGGGGCCAACGTCCTGACTTTC.

A single count supports this clone. The chain combines TRBV27 with TRBJ1-1; 8 bases line up with TRBD1. Germline CDR1 is MNHEY and CDR2 is SMNVEV (reference sequence). The J segment lost 0 bases and the V segment lost 5 bases, leaving 8 bases of the junction unmatched. This CDR3 is 16 amino acids long. The CDR3 loop reads CASSRTGRMVNTEAFF. The CDR3 nucleotides read TGTGCCAGCAGTCGGACAGGGAGGATGGTGAACACTGAAGCTTTCTTT.

The rearrangement uses TRBV5-1 and TRBJ1-1; the match to TRBD1 covers 10 bases. Germline-derived CDR1 and CDR2 are SGHRS and YFSETQ. The V and J ends lost 2 bases and 0 bases, in that order; junction bases with no gene match: 19. This CDR3 region has 21 residues. As DNA, the CDR3 is TGCGCCAGCAGCTTAGGAGAGACAGGGGGCACAATAATTGCTATGAACACTGAAGCTTTCTTT. It yields the protein CASSLGETGGTIIAMNTEAFF.

J is TRBJ2-5 and V is TRBV4-2, with 12 bases identical to TRBD2. From germline, CDR1 is LGHNA and CDR2 YNFKEQ. V was clipped by 0 bases and J by 7 bases; unmatched bases: 27. The CDR3 spans 23 residues. The CDR3, as DNA: TGTGCCAGCAGCCAAGAAGAAATCGCAGGACTAGCGGGATTTTGGACCCCAAGGGGGACCCAGTACTTC. This sequence encodes CASSQEEIAGLAGFWTPRGTQYF.

The CDR3 reads CASSPLGSGSSRSPYEQYF. The CDR3 region has the DNA TGTGCCAGCAGTCCACTCGGAAGCGGGAGTTCCCGGAGTCCCTACGAGCAGTACTTC. This rearrangement joins TRBV28 to TRBJ2-7; TRBD2 matches at 8 bases. Trimming took 5 bases from V and 2 from J; bases not matched to a gene: 20. Germline CDR1 reads MDHEN; CDR2 reads SYDVKM. The CDR3 loop spans 19 amino acids.

V is TRBV11-1 and J is TRBJ2-7; 7 positions match TRBD2. The length of the CDR3 is 15 residues. Per the germline V gene, CDR1 is SGHAT and CDR2 is FQDESV (reference sequence). The J segment lost 7 bases and the V segment lost 8 bases, leaving 17 bases of the junction unmatched. This CDR3 is CASDTGGPLYAEQYF. In nucleotides, the CDR3 is TGTGCCAGCGACACGGGGGGACCGCTCTACGCTGAGCAGTACTTC.

This chain connects TRBV4-1 to TRBJ2-7, with D maybe TRBD2 (6 bases). CDR3 size: 16 residues. Germline CDR1 and CDR2: MGHRA and YSYEKL. The V and J ends lost 0 bases and 4 bases respectively, with 16 bases between them. The CDR3: CASSQDKTRPGYEQYF. The CDR3, as DNA: TGCGCCAGCAGCCAAGATAAGACTAGACCGGGGTACGAGCAGTACTTC.

The chain's CDR3 is CASSLLGTGIDEQFF. The CDR3 coding sequence is TGTGCCAGCTCACTTCTCGGGACAGGGATCGATGAGCAGTTCTTC. This chain links TRBV18 with TRBJ2-1, with 9 bases aligning to TRBD1. CDR3 length: 15 amino acids. Germline assignment: CDR1 KGHSH and CDR2 LQKENI. The V segment lost 4 bases and the J segment 8 bases; nucleotides outside the gene matches: 9.

The rearrangement uses TRBV5-6 and TRBJ2-1; TRBD2 matches 11 bases. Germline lookup yields CDR1 SGHDT and CDR2 YYEEEE. This CDR3 region has 15 residues. Unmatched junction bases numbered 3, after V lost 3 bases and J lost 4 bases. The CDR3 DNA reads TGTGCCAGCAGCTCTGGACTAGCGGGTTACAATGAGCAGTTCTTC. This gives the protein CASSSGLAGYNEQFF.

This clone has only one observation. V gene TRBV12-5 combines with J gene TRBJ2-3; no definite D call. Germline-derived CDR1 and CDR2 are LGHNT and FRNRAP. V lost 5 bases, J lost 1 base, and 19 bases lay in between. This CDR3 is built from 17 residues. Here the CDR3 DNA reads TGTGCTAGTGGTGCACCCTCCTCCTCGGGCCGCACAGATACGCAGTATTTT. It translates to CASGAPSSSGRTDTQYF.

The chain couples TRBV2 to TRBJ2-7, with a weak D call TRBD1 (7 bases). Germline values: CDR1 SNHLY, CDR2 FYNNEI. This CDR3 spans 12 amino acids. The V gene lost 11 bases and the J gene lost 1 base, with 12 bases spanning the gap. CDR3 sequence (DNA): TGTGCCGGAGGGACAGAATCCTACGAGCAGTACTTC. Its translation is CAGGTESYEQYF.

This clone appeared a few times. The chain links TRBV9 to TRBJ2-2, with D hard to call. This CDR3 is built from 15 residues. Germline CDR1 is SGDLS and CDR2 is YYNGEE. Trimming left V 0 bases short and J 3 bases short, with 9 bases between. In DNA, the CDR3 is TGTGCCAGCAGCGTAGAGGCTACCTACACCGGGGAGCTGTTTTTT. Translating gives CASSVEATYTGELFF. Supplemented by reference TRBV9 and TRBJ2-2, the full variable domain reads DSGVTQTPKHLITATGQRVTLRCSPRSGDLSVYWYQQSLDQGLQFLIQYYNGEERAKGNILERFSAQQFPDLHSELNLSSLELGDSALYFCASSVEATYTGELFFGEGSRLTVL.

The genes are TRBV11-2 and TRBJ2-5; D is unresolved. Germline CDR1 SGHAT, CDR2 FQNNGV. The V and J ends lost 4 bases and 4 bases respectively, with 16 bases between them. This CDR3 contains 15 residues. The CDR3: CASSSTKVVVETQYF. DNA of the CDR3: TGTGCCAGCAGCTCCACCAAAGTGGTCGTAGAGACCCAGTACTTC.

The V gene is TRBV7-9, the J gene TRBJ1-1; a possible D gene is TRBD1 (5 bases). CDR1 and CDR2 (germline): SEHNR, FQNEAQ (reference sequence). The V end was cut by 0 bases, the J end by 1 base, with 12 bases between. This CDR3 is built from 16 residues. The CDR3 DNA reads TGTGCCAGCAGCTTAGCGGGGGGACGGAGGAACACTGAAGCTTTCTTT. Its translation is CASSLAGGRRNTEAFF.

This clone has only one observation. DNA for the CDR3: TGTGCCAGCTCACTACGGGACAGGGGTATTCGGAGCACAGATACGCAGTATTTT. Residues: CASSLRDRGIRSTDTQYF. The V call is TRBV18, the J call TRBJ2-3; 10 nucleotides agree with TRBD1. This CDR3 is built from 18 residues. Trimming removed 4 bases from V and 0 bases from J; junction bases left unmatched: 10. Germline V gene lookup returns CDR1 KGHSH and CDR2 LQKENI.

The rearrangement joins TRBV27 to TRBJ2-4; D is ambiguous. Germline V lookup: CDR1 MNHEY, CDR2 SMNVEV (reference sequence). Between the trimmed V and J ends, which lost 2 bases and 1 base, there was a span of 18 bases. The CDR3 covers 18 residues. CDR3 in amino acids: CASSLIPPFFGAKNIQYF. The CDR3 DNA reads as TGTGCCAGCAGTTTAATTCCCCCCTTTTTCGGCGCCAAAAACATTCAGTACTTC.

The V gene is TRBV28, the J gene TRBJ1-1, with D perhaps TRBD1 (5 bases). The CDR3 extends over 14 amino acids. The germline V gene encodes CDR1 MDHEN and CDR2 SYDVKM. Trimming took off 6 bases at V and 0 bases at J, with 11 bases between the two ends. This CDR3 reads CASRYGTVNTEAFF. CDR3 nucleotide sequence: TGTGCCAGCAGGTACGGGACGGTGAACACTGAAGCTTTCTTT.

This chain links TRBV5-5 with TRBJ2-2; D unresolved. V lost 0 bases to trimming and J lost 2 bases, with 8 bases between them. The germline CDR1 and CDR2 sequences are SGHKS and YYEKEE (reference sequence). The CDR3 totals 15 residues. The CDR3 DNA follows: TGTGCCAGCAGCTTGGTAGGCAGTAACACCGGGGAGCTGTTTTTT. Translating gives CASSLVGSNTGELFF.

The chain carries TRBV18 and TRBJ2-5, with D tentatively TRBD1 (5 bases). The germline CDR1 and CDR2 sequences are KGHSH and LQKENI. Trimming stripped 1 base from V and 4 bases from J, with 10 bases between. The CDR3 has 14 amino acids. The CDR3, as DNA: TGTGCCAGCTCACCACTTGACAGCACAGAGACCCAGTACTTC. Its translation is CASSPLDSTETQYF.